Below, one T cell receptor (beta chain) is given with its context. As yet, its antigen is unknown. This sample is drawn from a study of regulatory T cells in long-lasting Graves disease. General observations from the study: Persistent disease was associated with favored TRBV28 usage and with favored use of TRBJ1-2 and TRBJ2-5. Persistent patients shared more public clonotypes (2,741) than newly diagnosed patients (966).

Time point of the sample: persistent/refractory GD, antithyroid drugs over 5 years with positive TRAb. With RNA extracted from PBMCs as input, the TCR library was made. The CDR3 length is 17 residues. V lost 0 bases to trimming and J lost 1 base; unmatched junction nucleotides: 8. Germline-derived CDR1 and CDR2 are SGHNT and YENEEA. To make TCR beta libraries, researchers used iRepertoire HTBI primers and Arm-PCR of CDR3 regions. Authors' methods: Looking across samples, the authors found some 67 TRBV and 14 TRBJ segments. TCRdb redid the calling of the multiplex PCR reads with MiXCR, one entry per CDR3 protein. V and J calls and clone size were set by TCRdb, not the authors. The repertoire holds 300,000 to 350,000 distinct CDR3 sequences, with roughly a fifth as singletons.

The source is a female donor with Graves disease. V and J are TRBV11-3 and TRBJ1-1; TRBD1 agrees at 7 bases. Sequencing was performed on peripheral blood mononuclear cells (PBMCs), taken when the disease was refractory, from a patient treated with antithyroid drugs. The CDR3 loop reads CASSLDRRGQRNTEAFF. The CDR3 DNA reads TGTGCCAGCAGCTTAGATCGGAGGGGGCAAAGGAACACTGAAGCTTTCTTT.